The entry below gives a single T cell receptor (beta chain) sequence along with its context. Its antigen is unknown. This sample is drawn from a study of Ad26.COV2.S vaccination and SARS-CoV-2 variants. Sequencing was performed with immunoSEQ multiplex PCR; in TCRdb, only in-frame clones are kept and a portion is missing. The table lists fewer than 500,000 clones, approximately 90% of them singletons. Documented treatment: some 20 received Ad26.COV2.S at low or high dose, single or two shots; about five received placebo; per-sample allocation not given. Sample collection was performed on day 63 after the first vaccine or placebo injection. The germline V gene has CDR1 SEHNR and CDR2 FQNEAQ (reference sequence). The CDR3 covers 14 residues. With 5 bases removed from V and 1 base from J, the gap between germline ends came to 8 bases. Points from the study as a whole: Placebo recipients trailed vaccine recipients in spike-specific TCR breadth.

This specimen consisted of peripheral blood, obtained in a trial of Ad26.COV2.S vaccine versus placebo. J is TRBJ2-2 and V is TRBV7-9; D perhaps matches TRBD1 (5 bases). The receptor was isolated from a person between 18 and 65 years old who received the Ad26.COV2.S COVID-19 vaccine or a placebo. Written as DNA, the CDR3 is TGTGCCAGCAGCGACAGAGAGAACACCGGGGAGCTGTTTTTT. As protein: CASSDRENTGELFF.